This TCR beta chain was recorded in a study of control samples from healthy donors and cancer patients. In germline, CDR1 is MNHEY, CDR2 SVGAGI. J lost 7 bases, V lost 8 bases, and 4 bases had no gene match. This CDR3 is built from 12 residues. Measured with immunoSEQ multiplex PCR; TCRdb has only the in-frame clones, and not every one. Of 350,000 to 450,000 clones listed, approximately 92% are singletons. V gene TRBV6-5 combines with J gene TRBJ1-5; 8 positions agree with TRBD1. The specimen sequenced was PBMCs. The sequence derives from a man aged 40-49 years with head and neck cancer. As DNA, the CDR3 is TGTGCCAGCGACAGGGGAAAACAGCCCCAGCATTTT. Translating gives CASDRGKQPQHF.